This T cell receptor beta chain was identified in a study of CD8 T cells in ankylosing spondylitis. This clonotype was counted a few times. The CDR3 totals 13 residues. V was trimmed by 6 bases and J by 0 bases, leaving 12 bases between them. CDR1 and CDR2 from the germline V gene are SQVTM and ANQGSEA. Quantitative 5'-RACE with molecular barcodes generated TCR beta libraries. TCRdb itself ran the 5' RACE reads through MiXCR, one entry per CDR3 protein. The data contain about 160,000 distinct CDR3 sequences, about 17% of them seen just once; the ten biggest clones take up about 8.3%. The receptor was isolated from a male donor with ankylosing spondylitis or in good health (not recorded which). V gene TRBV29-1 combines with J gene TRBJ2-7; a possible D gene is TRBD2 (6 bases). The material sequenced was blood, either unsorted or a sorted T cell fraction (not recorded which). CDR3 protein: CSVRWDSSYEQYF. In DNA form, the CDR3 reads TGCAGCGTGAGGTGGGACTCCTCCTACGAGCAGTACTTC.